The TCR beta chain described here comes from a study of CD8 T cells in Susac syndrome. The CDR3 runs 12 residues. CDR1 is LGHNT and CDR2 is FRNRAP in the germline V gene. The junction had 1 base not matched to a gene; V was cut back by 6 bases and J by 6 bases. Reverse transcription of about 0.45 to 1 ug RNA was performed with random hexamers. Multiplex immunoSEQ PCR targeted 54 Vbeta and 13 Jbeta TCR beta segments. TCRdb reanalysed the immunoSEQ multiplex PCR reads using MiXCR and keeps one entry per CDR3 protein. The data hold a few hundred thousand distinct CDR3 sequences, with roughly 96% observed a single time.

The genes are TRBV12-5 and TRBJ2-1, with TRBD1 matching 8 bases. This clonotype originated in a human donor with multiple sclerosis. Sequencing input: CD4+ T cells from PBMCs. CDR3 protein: CASGGQANEQFF. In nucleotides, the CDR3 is TGTGCTAGTGGGGGACAGGCCAATGAGCAGTTCTTC. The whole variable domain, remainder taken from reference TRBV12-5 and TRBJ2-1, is DARVTQTPRHKVTEMGQEVTMRCQPILGHNTVFWYRQTMMQGLELLAYFRNRAPLDDSGMPKDRFSAEMPDATLATLKIQPSEPRDSAVYFCASGGQANEQFFGPGTRLTVL.